The rows below give T cell receptor beta chains drawn from one sample of a study of blood T cell repertoires in COVID-19. Assay: immunoSEQ multiplex PCR; the TCRdb copy retains only in-frame clones and omits some. Altogether 85,000 to 130,000 clones are present, about 89% being singletons, with the ten largest covering 5.1%. The specimen sequenced was peripheral blood. Source of these receptors: a human donor in a cohort sampled during active COVID-19. Each CDR3 is given with its conserved first and last residue. A D gene is named only where the DNA matches it firmly. Part of the rows lack a size; the others show once, few, many or a class for expanded clones.

clone size,J gene,V gene,D gene,CDR3 protein,CDR3 DNA
NA,TRBJ2-3,TRBV3-1/TRBV3-2,TRBD2,CASSQGTPGGITDTQYF,TGTGCCAGCAGCCAGGGGACCCCGGGGGGAATCACAGATACGCAGTATTTT
NA,TRBJ2-7,TRBV4-1,TRBD1,CASSHLTGNYEQYF,TGCGCCAGCAGCCACCTGACAGGGAACTACGAGCAGTACTTC
once,TRBJ2-1,TRBV28,TRBD2,CASSLSRTGGNEQFF,TGTGCCAGCAGTTTAAGCAGAACGGGGGGGAATGAGCAGTTCTTC
NA,TRBJ2-4,TRBV27,NA,CASSLSVGANGRNIQYF,TGTGCCAGCAGTTTATCCGTGGGGGCCAATGGTCGGAACATTCAGTACTTC
few,TRBJ2-1,TRBV5-5,TRBD1,CASSSSGTGYNEQFF,TGTGCCAGCAGCTCATCCGGGACAGGTTACAATGAGCAGTTCTTC
NA,TRBJ2-7,TRBV7-8,NA,CASSSPRREGQYF,TGTGCCAGCAGCTCTCCCAGACGCGAGGGGCAGTACTTC
NA,TRBJ1-2,TRBV5-4,NA,CASSARTRANYGYTF,TGTGCCAGCAGCGCCCGGACAAGAGCTAACTATGGCTACACCTTC
NA,TRBJ2-7,TRBV7-3,NA,CASSLEHSLEQYF,TGTGCCAGCAGCTTAGAACATTCCCTCGAGCAGTACTTC
once,TRBJ2-5,TRBV3-1/TRBV3-2,TRBD1,CASSLGQGGETQYF,TGTGCCAGCAGCCTAGGACAGGGGGGCGAGACCCAGTACTTC
NA,TRBJ1-1,TRBV5-6,NA,CASSSPWEAGIEAFF,TGTGCCAGCAGCTCCCCCTGGGAGGCGGGGATTGAAGCTTTCTTT
NA,TRBJ2-5,TRBV7-3,NA,CASSLTLQETQYF,TGTGCCAGCAGCTTAACTCTACAAGAGACCCAGTACTTC
NA,TRBJ2-1,TRBV11-3,TRBD1,CASSPGGNEQFF,TGTGCCAGCAGCCCAGGGGGTAATGAGCAGTTCTTC
NA,TRBJ1-2,TRBV15,NA,CATSPLAGGDYGYTF,TGTGCCACCAGCCCTCTTGCGGGGGGCGACTATGGCTACACCTTC
once,TRBJ1-2,TRBV28,NA,CASKRDSLNANNYGYTF,TGTGCCAGCAAGAGAGACAGCCTCAATGCCAATAACTATGGCTACACCTTC
NA,TRBJ2-7,TRBV6-2/TRBV6-3,NA,CASSYIEGSSEQYF,TGTGCCAGCAGTTACATCGAGGGCTCTAGCGAGCAGTACTTC
NA,TRBJ2-1,TRBV2,NA,CASRQSSYNEQFF,TGTGCCAGTCGACAGTCGTCCTACAATGAGCAGTTCTTC
NA,TRBJ1-1,TRBV12-3/TRBV12-4,NA,CASSPIVNTEAFF,TGTGCCAGCAGTCCGATAGTTAACACTGAAGCTTTCTTT
NA,TRBJ2-4,TRBV5-1,NA,CASSARTDKNIQYF,TGCGCCAGCAGCGCGAGGACAGACAAAAACATTCAGTACTTC
NA,TRBJ1-1,TRBV18,NA,CASSPTRDTEAFF,TGTGCCAGCTCACCTACTAGGGACACTGAAGCTTTCTTT
NA,TRBJ2-5,TRBV28,NA,CASSLTSHGETQYF,TGTGCCAGCAGTTTAACTAGCCATGGAGAGACCCAGTACTTC
NA,TRBJ2-2,TRBV29-1,TRBD1,CSAGGGGSGELFF,TGCAGCGCAGGGGGTGGGGGCTCCGGGGAGCTGTTTTTT
NA,TRBJ1-6,TRBV6-1,NA,CASSERRGPSNNSPLHF,TGTGCCAGCAGTGAAAGGCGGGGGCCCTCAAATAATTCACCCCTCCACTTT
NA,TRBJ2-3,TRBV9,TRBD2,CASSVDPSGRDTQYF,TGTGCCAGCAGCGTAGATCCTAGCGGGAGGGATACGCAGTATTTT
NA,TRBJ1-5,TRBV10-2,NA,CASSLGAGSNQPQHF,TGCGCCAGCAGTTTAGGGGCAGGGAGCAATCAGCCCCAGCATTTT
few,TRBJ2-1,TRBV5-1,NA,CASSSRTYVNEQFF,TGCGCCAGCAGCTCGCGAACGTACGTTAATGAGCAGTTCTTC
once,TRBJ1-2,TRBV27,TRBD1,CASSPRTGGNYGYTF,TGTGCCAGCAGTCCCCGGACAGGGGGGAACTATGGCTACACCTTC
NA,TRBJ2-7,TRBV6-5,NA,CASSYSTPRRGYEQYF,TGTGCCAGCAGTTACTCTACTCCGAGGCGGGGTTACGAGCAGTACTTC
NA,TRBJ1-3,TRBV6-5,NA,CASSLDSGNTIYF,TGTGCCAGCAGCCTAGACTCTGGAAACACCATATATTTT
NA,TRBJ2-1,TRBV12-3/TRBV12-4,NA,CASSFIYEQFF,TGTGCCAGCAGTTTTATATATGAGCAGTTCTTC
NA,TRBJ2-1,TRBV7-6,NA,CASSFRGWGPPLQFF,TGTGCCAGCAGTTTCCGGGGGTGGGGACCTCCCCTGCAGTTCTTC
NA,TRBJ2-7,TRBV5-4,NA,CASSRIAGTFHSYEQYF,TGTGCCAGCAGCCGAATAGCCGGGACATTCCACTCCTACGAGCAGTACTTC
NA,TRBJ2-3,TRBV15,NA,CATSRDRGGALADTQYF,TGTGCCACCAGCAGAGATAGGGGGGGCGCCCTAGCAGATACGCAGTATTTT
NA,TRBJ2-1,TRBV11-2,TRBD2,CASRIAGGPYNEQFF,TGTGCCAGCAGAATAGCGGGAGGTCCCTACAATGAGCAGTTCTTC
NA,TRBJ2-1,TRBV4-1,TRBD2,CASSPIAGGDNEQFF,TGCGCCAGCAGCCCTATAGCGGGTGGAGATAATGAGCAGTTCTTC
NA,TRBJ1-5,TRBV5-6,TRBD1,CASSQTGRGRNQPQHF,TGTGCCAGCAGCCAGACAGGGAGAGGGAGAAATCAGCCCCAGCATTTT
few,TRBJ1-2,TRBV7-3,NA,CASSVTTGGRHGYTF,TGTGCCAGCAGCGTAACCACAGGCGGCCGTCATGGCTACACCTTC
NA,TRBJ1-5,TRBV30,NA,CAWSSGSNSNQPQHF,TGTGCCTGGAGTTCGGGGTCCAATAGCAATCAGCCCCAGCATTTT
NA,TRBJ2-3,TRBV11-2,TRBD1,CASSLRQGRTWVSQYF,TGTGCCAGCAGCTTGAGACAGGGGAGGACGTGGGTGTCGCAGTATTTT
NA,TRBJ1-4,TRBV30,TRBD1,CAWSAGQGLGNEKLFF,TGTGCCTGGAGCGCGGGACAGGGGCTAGGTAATGAAAAACTGTTTTTT
once,TRBJ2-6,TRBV5-4,TRBD1,CASSLPRDSRSGANVLTF,TGTGCCAGCAGCTTGCCCCGGGACAGCCGATCTGGGGCCAACGTCCTGACTTTC
NA,TRBJ2-3,TRBV6-2/TRBV6-3,TRBD2,CASSYSPGGADTQYF,TGTGCCAGCAGTTACTCCCCGGGAGGGGCTGATACGCAGTATTTT
NA,TRBJ2-1,TRBV11-3,TRBD2,CASSLWPQVRGGAHNEQFF,TGTGCCAGCAGCTTATGGCCCCAGGTACGGGGGGGCGCCCACAATGAGCAGTTCTTC
NA,TRBJ2-1,TRBV7-7,TRBD2,CASSLSGRGSYNEQFF,TGTGCCAGCAGCTTAAGCGGGAGGGGCTCCTACAATGAGCAGTTCTTC
NA,TRBJ2-3,TRBV4-2,TRBD2,CASSQVGLADSTDTQYF,TGTGCCAGCAGCCAAGTGGGACTAGCGGATAGCACAGATACGCAGTATTTT
NA,TRBJ2-2,TRBV27,NA,CASSLYSLSTGELFF,TGTGCCAGCAGTTTATATTCCCTCTCCACCGGGGAGCTGTTTTTT
NA,TRBJ2-7,TRBV10-3,TRBD1,CAISEGGQGFYEQYF,TGTGCCATCAGTGAGGGGGGACAGGGTTTCTACGAGCAGTACTTC
once,TRBJ2-5,TRBV28,TRBD2,CASSLLAEYQETQYF,TGTGCCAGCAGTTTGCTAGCGGAGTACCAAGAGACCCAGTACTTC
once,TRBJ1-2,TRBV19,TRBD1,CASRPGTDTNYGYTF,TGTGCCAGTAGGCCCGGGACAGACACTAACTATGGCTACACCTTC
NA,TRBJ1-1,TRBV9,NA,CASSAGGTREGKAFF,TGTGCCAGCAGCGCCGGCGGGACGAGGGAAGGTAAAGCTTTCTTT